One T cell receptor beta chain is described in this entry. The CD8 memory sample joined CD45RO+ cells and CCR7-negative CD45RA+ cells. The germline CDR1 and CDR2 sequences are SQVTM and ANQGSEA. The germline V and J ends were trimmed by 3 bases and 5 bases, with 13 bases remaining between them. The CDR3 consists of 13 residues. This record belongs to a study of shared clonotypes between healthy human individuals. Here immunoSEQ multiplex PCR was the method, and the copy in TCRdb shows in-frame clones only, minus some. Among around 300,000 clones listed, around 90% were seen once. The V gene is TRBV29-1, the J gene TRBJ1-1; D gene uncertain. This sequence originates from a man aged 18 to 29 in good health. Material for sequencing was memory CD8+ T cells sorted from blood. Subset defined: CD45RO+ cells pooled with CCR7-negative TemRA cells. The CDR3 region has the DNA TGCAGCGTTGAGGACGGGATTAGGACTGAAGCTTTCTTT. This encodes CSVEDGIRTEAFF.